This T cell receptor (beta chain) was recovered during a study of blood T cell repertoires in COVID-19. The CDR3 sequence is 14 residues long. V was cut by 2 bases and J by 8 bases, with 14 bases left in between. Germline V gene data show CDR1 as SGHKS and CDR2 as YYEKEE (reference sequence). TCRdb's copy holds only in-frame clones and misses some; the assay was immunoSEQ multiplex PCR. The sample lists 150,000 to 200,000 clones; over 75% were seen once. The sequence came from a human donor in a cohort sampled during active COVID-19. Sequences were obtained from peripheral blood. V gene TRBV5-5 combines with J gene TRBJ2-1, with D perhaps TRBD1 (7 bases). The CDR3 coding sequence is TGTGCCAGCAGCTTCCTCCTCAGGGGGGATGAGCAGTTCTTC. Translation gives CASSFLLRGDEQFF.